These T cell receptor beta chains were read from a single sample in a study of T cells in Graves' hyperthyroidism and ophthalmopathy. Via MiXCR, TCRdb re-called the multiplex PCR reads, giving one row per CDR3 protein. The sample has fewer than 900,000 distinct CDR3 sequences, 16% seen once. Sequencing was done on a sample of blood. These receptors were taken from a man in his late teens or twenties with Graves' hyperthyroidism. The CDR3 runs from the conserved cysteine through the conserved F or W. A D gene is named only where the DNA matches it firmly. Clone sizes are given selectively: once, few, many, or a class where the clone is expanded.

j_call | v_call | d_call | clone_size | cdr3_nt | cdr3_aa
TRBJ2-1 | TRBV3-1 | TRBD2 | few | TGTGCCAGCAGCCAAGGTAGCGGGAGGGAGAATGAGCAGTTCTTC | CASSQGSGRENEQFF
TRBJ1-4 | TRBV30 | . | . | TGTGCCTGGAGTGAGGGGCTGGGAGAAAAACTGTTTTTT | CAWSEGLGEKLFF
TRBJ1-2 | TRBV29-1 | . | few | TGCAGCGTCGGGGGAGTCTATGGCTACACCTTC | CSVGGVYGYTF
TRBJ1-6 | TRBV7-9 | . | few | TGTGCCAGCAGCTTAGGGCCCGAGGGGTCACCCCTCCACTTT | CASSLGPEGSPLHF
TRBJ2-3 | TRBV28 | TRBD2 | few | TGTGCCAGCCATGGACTAGCGGGAGGTGAAGATACGCAGTATTTT | CASHGLAGGEDTQYF
TRBJ2-1 | TRBV7-9 | TRBD1 | many | TGTGCCAGCAGCTTACAGGGGGCGAACAATGAGCAGTTCTTC | CASSLQGANNEQFF
TRBJ1-1 | TRBV28 | . | many | TGTGCCAGCGGTTCAGCAATGAACACTGAAGCTTTCTTT | CASGSAMNTEAFF
TRBJ1-2 | TRBV27 | . | many | TGTGCCAGCAGTTTACAGGGGTACTATGGCTACACCTTC | CASSLQGYYGYTF
TRBJ2-3 | TRBV6-2/TRBV6-3 | . | many | TGTGCCAGCAGTTACTCTGGCGGGGTCACAGATACGCAGTATTTT | CASSYSGGVTDTQYF
TRBJ2-3 | TRBV12-3/TRBV12-4 | . | few | TGTGCCAGCAGTTCACCCGGAGGGGGCGATACGCAGTATTTT | CASSSPGGGDTQYF